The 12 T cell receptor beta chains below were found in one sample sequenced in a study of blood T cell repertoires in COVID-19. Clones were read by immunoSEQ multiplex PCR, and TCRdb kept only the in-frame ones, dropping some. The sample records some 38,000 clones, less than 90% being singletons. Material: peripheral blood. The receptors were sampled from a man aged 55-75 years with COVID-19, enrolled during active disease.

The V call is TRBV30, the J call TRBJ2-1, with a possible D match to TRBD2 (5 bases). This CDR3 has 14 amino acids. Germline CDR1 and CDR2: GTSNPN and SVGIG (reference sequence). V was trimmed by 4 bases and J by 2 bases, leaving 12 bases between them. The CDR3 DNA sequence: TGTGCCTGGACGGACGGGGAGACCTACAATGAGCAGTTCTTC. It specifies CAWTDGETYNEQFF.

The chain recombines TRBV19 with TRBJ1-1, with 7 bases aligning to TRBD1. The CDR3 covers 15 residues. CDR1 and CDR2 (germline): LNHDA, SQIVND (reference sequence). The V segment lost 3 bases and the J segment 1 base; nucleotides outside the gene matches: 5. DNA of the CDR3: TGTGCCAGTAGTATGCCGGGACAGCAGAACACTGAAGCTTTCTTT. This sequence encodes CASSMPGQQNTEAFF.

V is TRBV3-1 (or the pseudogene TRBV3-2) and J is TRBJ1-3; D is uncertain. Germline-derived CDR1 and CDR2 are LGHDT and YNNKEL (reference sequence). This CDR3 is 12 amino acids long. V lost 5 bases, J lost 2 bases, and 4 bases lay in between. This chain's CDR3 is CASSLTGNTIYF. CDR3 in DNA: TGTGCCAGCAGCTTAACTGGAAACACCATATATTTT.

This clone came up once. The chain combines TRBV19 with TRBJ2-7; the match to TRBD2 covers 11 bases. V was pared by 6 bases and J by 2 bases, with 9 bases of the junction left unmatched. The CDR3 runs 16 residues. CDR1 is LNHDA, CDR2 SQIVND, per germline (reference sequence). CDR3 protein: CASRSKLAGDPYEQYF. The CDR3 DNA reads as TGTGCCAGTAGATCTAAACTAGCGGGGGATCCCTACGAGCAGTACTTC.

DNA of the CDR3: TGTGCCAGCGGGGAGACAGGGCATAATTCACCCCTCCACTTT. It translates to CASGETGHNSPLHF. The rearrangement links TRBV6-5 to TRBJ1-6, with 7 bases lining up with TRBD1. V was clipped by 8 bases and J by 5 bases; unmatched bases: 6. The CDR3 loop spans 14 amino acids. Germline V lookup: CDR1 MNHEY, CDR2 SVGAGI.

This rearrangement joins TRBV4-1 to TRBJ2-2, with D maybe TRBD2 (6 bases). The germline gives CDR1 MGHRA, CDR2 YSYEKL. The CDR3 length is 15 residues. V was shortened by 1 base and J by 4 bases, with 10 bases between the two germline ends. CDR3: CASSQGRGGTGELFF. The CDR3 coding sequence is TGCGCCAGCAGCCAAGGGAGGGGCGGCACCGGGGAGCTGTTTTTT.

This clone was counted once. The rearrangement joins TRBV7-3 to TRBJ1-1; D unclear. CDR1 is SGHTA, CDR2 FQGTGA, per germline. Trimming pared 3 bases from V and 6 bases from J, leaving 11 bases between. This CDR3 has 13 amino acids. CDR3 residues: CASSFTDGAEAFF. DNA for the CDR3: TGTGCCAGCAGCTTTACCGACGGGGCTGAAGCTTTCTTT.

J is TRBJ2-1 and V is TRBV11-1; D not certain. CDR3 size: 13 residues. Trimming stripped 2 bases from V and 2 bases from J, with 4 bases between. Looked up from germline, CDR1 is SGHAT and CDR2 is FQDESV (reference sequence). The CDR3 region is CASSLTAYNEQFF. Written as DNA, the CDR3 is TGTGCCAGCAGCTTAACGGCCTACAATGAGCAGTTCTTC.

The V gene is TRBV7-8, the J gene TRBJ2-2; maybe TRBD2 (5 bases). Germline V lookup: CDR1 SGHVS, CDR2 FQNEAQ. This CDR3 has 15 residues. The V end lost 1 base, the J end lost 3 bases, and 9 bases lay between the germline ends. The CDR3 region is CASSLEWGDTGELFF. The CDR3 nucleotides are TGTGCCAGCAGCTTAGAGTGGGGAGACACCGGGGAGCTGTTTTTT.

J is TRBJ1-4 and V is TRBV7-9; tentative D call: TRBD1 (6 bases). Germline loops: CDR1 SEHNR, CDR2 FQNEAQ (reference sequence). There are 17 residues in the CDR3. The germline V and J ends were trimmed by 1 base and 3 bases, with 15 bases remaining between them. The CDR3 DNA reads TGTGCCAGCAGCTTAGGATCAGGGGCTGGTCCTAATGAAAAACTGTTTTTT. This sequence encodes CASSLGSGAGPNEKLFF.

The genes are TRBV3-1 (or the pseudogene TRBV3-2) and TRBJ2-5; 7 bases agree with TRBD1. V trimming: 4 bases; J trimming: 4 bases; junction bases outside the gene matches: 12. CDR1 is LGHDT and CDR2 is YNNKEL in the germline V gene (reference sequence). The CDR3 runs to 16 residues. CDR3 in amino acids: CASSLSKGAGGETQYF. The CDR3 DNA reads TGTGCCAGCAGCCTATCTAAGGGGGCAGGGGGAGAGACCCAGTACTTC.

Written as DNA, the CDR3 is TGCAGTGCTAGTATAGACAGGGACCACCAAGAGACCCAGTACTTC. This codes for CSASIDRDHQETQYF. This chain joins TRBV20-1 and TRBJ2-5; 7 bases map to TRBD1. In germline, CDR1 is DFQATT, CDR2 SNEGSKA (reference sequence). CDR3 size: 15 residues. The ends lost 3 bases at V and 0 bases at J; junction bases unmatched: 7.